A single sample is the source of the 12 T cell receptor beta chains below, sequenced in a study of post-analysis software for immune sequencing data. The study's findings and limits: The five TRBV segments detected at higher frequency in patients than in controls included TRBV5-6, TRBV5-1 and TRBV20-1.

Their antigens are not known. Unique molecular identifiers tagged the TCR beta cDNA libraries. TCRdb fed the PCR reads into MiXCR, producing one record per CDR3 protein. Counted here are fewer than 900,000 distinct CDR3 sequences, approximately 44% occurring once; the ten biggest clones make up 4.9%. Sequences were obtained from blood. The receptors shown here come from a girl aged 5-17 years with multiple sclerosis.

V usage is TRBV6-2 or TRBV6-3 and J usage is TRBJ2-2; 7 bases line up with TRBD1. The germline CDR1 and CDR2 sequences are MNHEY and SVGEGT. V lost 7 bases to trimming and J lost 5 bases; unmatched junction nucleotides: 7. The CDR3 has 14 amino acids. CDR3 sequence reads: CASIPGQRTGELFF. CDR3 sequence (DNA): TGTGCCAGCATCCCGGGACAGAGGACCGGGGAGCTGTTTTTT.

CDR3 sequence (DNA): TGTGCCAGCAGCCAAGATCTAGTTAGCGGGAAATCAGAGACCCAGTACTTC. Its translation is CASSQDLVSGKSETQYF. The chain carries TRBV3-1 and TRBJ2-5; 8 nucleotides align to TRBD2. V shed 0 bases, J shed 4 bases, and the junction held 10 bases outside the gene matches. Per germline, CDR1 LGHDT and CDR2 YNNKEL (reference sequence). The CDR3 sequence is 17 residues long.

The chain employs TRBV6-1 and TRBJ1-1; no clear D. V gave up 3 bases and J gave up 1 base, with 9 bases separating them. The CDR3 length is 14 residues. Germline loops: CDR1 MNHNS, CDR2 SASEGT. The CDR3 loop reads CASSEYSSNTEAFF. For the CDR3, the DNA is TGTGCCAGCAGTGAGTATAGTTCGAACACTGAAGCTTTCTTT.

Here the CDR3 reads CASSPRRASVQETQYF. For the CDR3, the DNA is TGTGCCAGCTCACCAAGGAGGGCCTCTGTACAAGAGACCCAGTACTTC. This chain links TRBV18 with TRBJ2-5; D might be TRBD2 (6 bases). The CDR3 consists of 16 residues. Germline V gene sequence: CDR1 KGHSH, CDR2 LQKENI. The ends were cut back, 2 bases at V and 2 bases at J, with 15 bases in the middle.

This clonotype has more than one count but fewer than ten. The chain is built from TRBV7-2 and TRBJ2-7; D gene ambiguous. The V and J ends lost 5 bases and 0 bases respectively, with 17 bases between them. The CDR3 spans 16 residues. CDR1 and CDR2 (germline): SGHTA, FQGNSA. The CDR3 sequence: CASSIPGRPRSYEQYF. In DNA, the CDR3 is TGTGCCAGCAGCATCCCGGGTAGGCCTCGCTCCTACGAGCAGTACTTC.

The chain joins TRBV29-1 to TRBJ2-5, with a tentative D call TRBD1 (5 bases). Germline V CDR1 and CDR2: SQVTM, ANQGSEA. With 6 bases removed from V and 3 bases from J, the gap between germline ends came to 17 bases. The CDR3 totals 14 residues. The CDR3 nucleotides read TGCAGCGTCGACGCGCCGGGCAGGGAAGAGACCCAGTACTTC. This encodes CSVDAPGREETQYF.

The J gene is TRBJ2-7, the V gene TRBV6-5; tentatively, D is TRBD1 or TRBD2 (5 bases each). Germline V gene sequence: CDR1 MNHEY, CDR2 SVGAGI. The CDR3 contains 15 residues. V was trimmed by 5 bases and J by 1 base, leaving 15 bases between them. CDR3 amino acids: CASSEYAGASYEQYF. CDR3 DNA sequence: TGTGCCAGCAGTGAGTACGCCGGGGCTTCCTACGAGCAGTACTTC.

The rearrangement joins TRBV20-1 to TRBJ2-5, with D possibly matching TRBD1 (6 bases). The CDR3 has 14 amino acids. Trimming stripped 0 bases from V and 5 bases from J, with 13 bases between. The germline CDR1 and CDR2 sequences are DFQATT and SNEGSKA (reference sequence). For the CDR3, the DNA is TGCAGTGCTAGAGAAACAGGCCAGGGGGAGACCCAGTACTTC. Its translation: CSARETGQGETQYF.

This chain's CDR3 is CASSLEGQIFEKLFF. CDR3 bases: TGCGCCAGCAGCTTGGAGGGACAAATTTTTGAAAAACTGTTTTTT. The chain has TRBV5-1 and TRBJ1-4, with a possible D match to TRBD1 (6 bases). V lost 0 bases and J lost 7, with 13 bases in between. There are 15 residues in the CDR3. Germline CDR1 and CDR2: SGHRS and YFSETQ.

The chain couples TRBV29-1 to TRBJ2-7; D gene unclear. Germline values: CDR1 SQVTM, CDR2 ANQGSEA. V shed 5 bases and J shed 2 bases, with 10 bases lying between them. The CDR3 runs to 12 residues. CDR3 sequence (DNA): TGCAGCGTTCTCGAGGTCACCTACGAGCAGTACTTC. As protein: CSVLEVTYEQYF.

The rearrangement links TRBV10-3 to TRBJ2-5; 13 nucleotides align to TRBD2. Germline V gives CDR1 ENHRY, CDR2 SYGVKD. Losses at the gene ends were 6 bases for V and 1 base for J; bases not matched to a gene: 5. The CDR3 length is 16 residues. As DNA, the CDR3 is TGTGCCATCAGCCCCGGGACTAGCGGGGCCCAAGAGACCCAGTACTTC. Its protein product is CAISPGTSGAQETQYF.

The chain uses TRBV28 and TRBJ1-5, with D perhaps matching TRBD1 (5 bases). V was shortened by 6 bases and J by 1 base, with 13 bases between the two germline ends. CDR1 and CDR2 (germline): MDHEN, SYDVKM. This CDR3 contains 15 residues. As DNA, the CDR3 is TGTGCCAGCAGGCGGGACGGGATAAGCAATCAGCCCCAGCATTTT. It encodes CASRRDGISNQPQHF.